This TCR beta chain appears in the sequencing data of a study of blood T cells in healthy people across ages. The germline gives CDR1 SGHAT, CDR2 FQNNGV. V shed 3 bases and J shed 7 bases, with 18 bases lying between them. This CDR3 spans 16 amino acids. The table lists this clonotype with many counts. Its antigen remains unidentified. PCR was performed a second time for 7 to 11 cycles using a sample-barcoded 5' primer and a J-beta primer mix. TCRdb fed the 5' RACE reads into MiXCR, producing one record per CDR3 protein. The sample includes more than 650,000 distinct CDR3 sequences, over 20% of them seen just once. General study points: TCR beta diversity tracked closely with naive T cell percentage.

There were healthy Caucasian individuals from Russia, aged about 6 to 100, serving as donors. The J gene is TRBJ1-4, the V gene TRBV11-2; D gene ambiguous. The material sequenced was blood. This clonotype was obtained from a man between 65 and 85 years old in good health. The CDR3 DNA reads TGTGCCAGCAGCTTCCGGAGCCGAACCCTGGGTGAAAAACTGTTTTTT. It is translated as CASSFRSRTLGEKLFF. The full variable domain, with the rest looked up from reference TRBV11-2 and TRBJ1-4, is EAGVAQSPRYKIIEKRQSVAFWCNPISGHATLYWYQQILGQGPKLLIQFQNNGVVDDSQLPKDRFSAERLKGVDSTLKIQPAKLEDSAVYLCASSFRSRTLGEKLFFGSGTQLSVL.